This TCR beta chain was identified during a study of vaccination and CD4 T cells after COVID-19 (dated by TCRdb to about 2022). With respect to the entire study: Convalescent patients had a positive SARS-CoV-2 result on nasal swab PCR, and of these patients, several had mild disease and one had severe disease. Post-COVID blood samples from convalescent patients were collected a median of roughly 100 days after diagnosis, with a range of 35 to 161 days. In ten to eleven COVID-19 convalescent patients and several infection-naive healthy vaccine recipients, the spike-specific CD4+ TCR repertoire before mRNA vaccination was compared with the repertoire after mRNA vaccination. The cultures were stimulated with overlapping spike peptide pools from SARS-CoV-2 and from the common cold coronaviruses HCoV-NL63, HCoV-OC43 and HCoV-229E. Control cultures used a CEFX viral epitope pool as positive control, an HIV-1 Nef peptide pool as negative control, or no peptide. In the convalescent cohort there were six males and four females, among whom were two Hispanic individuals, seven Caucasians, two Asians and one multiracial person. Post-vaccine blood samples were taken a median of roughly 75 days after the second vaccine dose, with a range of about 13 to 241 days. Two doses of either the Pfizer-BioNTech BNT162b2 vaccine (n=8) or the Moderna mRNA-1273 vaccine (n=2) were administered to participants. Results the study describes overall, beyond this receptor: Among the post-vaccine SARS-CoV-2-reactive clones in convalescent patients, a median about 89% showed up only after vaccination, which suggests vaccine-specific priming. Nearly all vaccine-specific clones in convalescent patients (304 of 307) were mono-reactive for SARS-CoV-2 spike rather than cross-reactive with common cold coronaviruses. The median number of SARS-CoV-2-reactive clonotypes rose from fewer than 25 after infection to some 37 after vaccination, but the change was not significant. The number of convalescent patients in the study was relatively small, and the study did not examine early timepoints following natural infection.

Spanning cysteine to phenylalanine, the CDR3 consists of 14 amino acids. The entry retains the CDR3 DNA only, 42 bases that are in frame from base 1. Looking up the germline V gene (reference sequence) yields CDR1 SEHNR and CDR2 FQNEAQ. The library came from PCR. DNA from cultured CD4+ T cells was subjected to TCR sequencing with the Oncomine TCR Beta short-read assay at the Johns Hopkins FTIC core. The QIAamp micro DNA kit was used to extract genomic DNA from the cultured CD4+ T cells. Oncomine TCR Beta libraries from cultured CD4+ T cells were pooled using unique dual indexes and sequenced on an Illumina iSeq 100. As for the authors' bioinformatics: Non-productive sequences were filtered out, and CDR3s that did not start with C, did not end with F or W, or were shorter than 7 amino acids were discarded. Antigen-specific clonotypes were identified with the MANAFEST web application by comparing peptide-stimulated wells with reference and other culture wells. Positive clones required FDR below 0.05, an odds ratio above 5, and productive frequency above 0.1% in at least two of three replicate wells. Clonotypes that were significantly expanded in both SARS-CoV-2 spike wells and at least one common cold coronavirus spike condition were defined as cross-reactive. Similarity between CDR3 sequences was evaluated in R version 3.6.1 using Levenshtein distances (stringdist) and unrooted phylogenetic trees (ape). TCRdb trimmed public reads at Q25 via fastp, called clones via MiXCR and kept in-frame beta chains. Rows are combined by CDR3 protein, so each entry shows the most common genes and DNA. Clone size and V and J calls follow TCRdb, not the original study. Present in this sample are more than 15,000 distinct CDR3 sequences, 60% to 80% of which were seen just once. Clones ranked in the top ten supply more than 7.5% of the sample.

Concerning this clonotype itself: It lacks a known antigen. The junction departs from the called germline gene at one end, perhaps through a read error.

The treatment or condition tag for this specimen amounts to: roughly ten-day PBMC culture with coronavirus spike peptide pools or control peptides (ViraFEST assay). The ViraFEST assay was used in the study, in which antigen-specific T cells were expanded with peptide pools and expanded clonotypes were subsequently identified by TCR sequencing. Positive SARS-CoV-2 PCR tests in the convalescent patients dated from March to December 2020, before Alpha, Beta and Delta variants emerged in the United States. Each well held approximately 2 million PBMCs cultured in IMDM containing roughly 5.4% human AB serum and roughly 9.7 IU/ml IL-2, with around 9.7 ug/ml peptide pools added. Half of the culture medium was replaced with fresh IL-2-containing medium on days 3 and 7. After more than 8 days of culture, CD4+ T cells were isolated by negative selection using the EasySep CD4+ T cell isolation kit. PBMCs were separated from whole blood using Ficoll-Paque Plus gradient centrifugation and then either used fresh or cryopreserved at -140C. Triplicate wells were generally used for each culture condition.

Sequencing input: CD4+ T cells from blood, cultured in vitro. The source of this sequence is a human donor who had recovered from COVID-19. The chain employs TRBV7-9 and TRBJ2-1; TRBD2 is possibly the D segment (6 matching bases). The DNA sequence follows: TGTGCCAGCAGCTTAGCGGGGAGGTTGGATGAACAGTTCTTC. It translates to CASSLAGRLDEQFF.